One and the same sample provided the 27 T cell receptor beta chains below, sequenced in a study of T cell responses to AZD1222 COVID-19 vaccine. Only in-frame clones appear in the TCRdb table, and some are missing; sequencing was by immunoSEQ multiplex PCR. The table has approximately 93,000 clones, roughly 87% seen once. Sample: peripheral blood, taken 28 days after the second AZD1222 dose. Source of these receptors: an adult who received the AZD1222 COVID-19 vaccine.

The chain recombines TRBV4-3 with TRBJ2-7; D not certain. V lost 2 bases and J 1 base, leaving 15 bases between the germline ends. The germline V gene encodes CDR1 LGHNA and CDR2 YSLEER. The CDR3 is made up of 16 amino acids. The CDR3 sequence: CASSQWWVHSSYEQYF. CDR3 coding DNA: TGCGCCAGCAGCCAATGGTGGGTGCATTCGTCCTACGAGCAGTACTTC.

This clone was recorded only once. The chain has TRBV11-2 and TRBJ1-1; a possible D gene is TRBD1 (5 bases). Trimming left V 5 bases short and J 4 bases short, with 17 bases between. Germline V CDR1 and CDR2: SGHAT, FQNNGV. This CDR3 contains 15 residues. CDR3 region: CASSPRFTGSTEAFF. Here the CDR3 DNA reads TGTGCCAGCAGCCCACGTTTTACAGGATCCACTGAAGCTTTCTTT. Combining the CDR3 with reference TRBV11-2 and TRBJ1-1 gives the whole variable domain EAGVAQSPRYKIIEKRQSVAFWCNPISGHATLYWYQQILGQGPKLLIQFQNNGVVDDSQLPKDRFSAERLKGVDSTLKIQPAKLEDSAVYLCASSPRFTGSTEAFFGQGTRLTVV.

Only one count was recorded for this clone. The chain uses TRBV6-4 and TRBJ2-7, with 13 bases matching TRBD2. The V and J ends lost 2 bases and 0 bases, in that order; junction bases with no gene match: 10. The CDR3 runs to 19 residues. The V gene's germline CDR1 is MRHNA and CDR2 SNTAGT. CDR3 DNA: TGTGCCAGCAGTGACCCAGACAGGACTAGCGGGGGAAGCTCCTACGAGCAGTACGTC. Protein sequence: CASSDPDRTSGGSSYEQYV.

The CDR3 here is CASNTHNEQFF. The CDR3 DNA reads TGTGCCAGCAACACTCACAATGAGCAGTTCTTC. The chain uses TRBV5-5 and TRBJ2-1; D call uncertain. The CDR3 contains 11 residues. Germline values: CDR1 SGHKS, CDR2 YYEKEE (reference sequence). The V end was cut by 6 bases, the J end by 5 bases, with 6 bases between.

The rearrangement joins TRBV11-2 to TRBJ2-1; 13 bases match TRBD2. CDR3 length equals 18 residues. V gave up 3 bases and J gave up 0 bases; unmatched junction bases: 5. The germline CDR1 and CDR2 sequences are SGHAT and FQNNGV. The CDR3 DNA is TGTGCCAGCAGCTTGGTGACTAGCGGGGGGAGCTCCTACAATGAGCAGTTCTTC. It specifies CASSLVTSGGSSYNEQFF.

The gene calls are TRBV5-4 and TRBJ2-5, with a weak D call TRBD1 (5 bases). Trimming cost V 0 bases and J 1 base, with 13 bases left between them. The CDR3 has 16 residues. The germline V gene encodes CDR1 SGHNT and CDR2 YYREEE (reference sequence). The CDR3, as DNA: TGTGCCAGCAGCTTGGGGGTGGGGCGGTCCCAAGAGACCCAGTACTTC. It translates to CASSLGVGRSQETQYF.

The chain uses TRBV6-5 and TRBJ1-2; 10 nucleotides align to TRBD1. CDR1 MNHEY and CDR2 SVGAGI come from the germline V gene. V lost 6 bases to trimming and J lost 0 bases; unmatched junction nucleotides: 4. This CDR3 is built from 15 residues. CDR3 residues: CASRPDRGPNYGYTF. The DNA of the CDR3 is TGTGCCAGCAGGCCTGACAGGGGGCCTAACTATGGCTACACCTTC.

The chain recombines TRBV19 with TRBJ2-1; no definite D call. CDR1 is LNHDA and CDR2 is SQIVND in the germline V gene (reference sequence). The CDR3 is 13 amino acids. With 6 bases removed from V and 8 bases from J, the gap between germline ends came to 14 bases. The CDR3: CASSPRAAYEQFF. The CDR3 nucleotides are TGTGCCAGTAGCCCAAGGGCTGCCTATGAGCAGTTCTTC.

This clone was observed once. The chain combines TRBV27 with TRBJ2-3, with D possibly TRBD2 on 6 matching bases. Per germline, CDR1 MNHEY and CDR2 SMNVEV (reference sequence). The V and J ends lost 4 bases and 11 bases respectively, with 13 bases between them. The CDR3 totals 12 residues. CDR3 sequence (DNA): TGTGCCAGCAGTTCACGGACTAAATGGCAGTATTTT. Amino acid sequence: CASSSRTKWQYF.

The chain has TRBV9 and TRBJ2-1; TRBD2 matches at 10 bases. Unmatched junction bases numbered 5, after V lost 1 base and J lost 4 bases. Germline CDR1 is SGDLS and CDR2 is YYNGEE. The CDR3 loop spans 16 amino acids. In DNA, the CDR3 is TGTGCCAGCAGCGTAATGGTAGCGGGGGGTTACAATGAGCAGTTCTTC. This translates into CASSVMVAGGYNEQFF.

This sequence joins TRBV3-1 (or the pseudogene TRBV3-2) and TRBJ2-7; possible D gene TRBD1, 6 bases. The CDR3 loop spans 15 amino acids. V shed 5 bases and J shed 3 bases, with 17 bases lying between them. Germline lookup yields CDR1 LGHDT and CDR2 YNNKEL (reference sequence). The CDR3 nucleotides read TGTGCCAGCAGCACCGGACCGGGACAAATCTACGAGCAGTACTTC. Its translation: CASSTGPGQIYEQYF.

V usage is TRBV6-5 and J usage is TRBJ1-2, with 7 bases lining up with TRBD1. Trimming cost V 6 bases and J 3 bases; bases outside gene matches: 4. Germline V gives CDR1 MNHEY, CDR2 SVGAGI. CDR3 length: 13 amino acids. As DNA, the CDR3 is TGTGCCAGCAGACCCGACAGGGACTATGGCTACACCTTC. Translation: CASRPDRDYGYTF.

This chain uses TRBV24-1 with TRBJ2-1, with 13 bases that match TRBD2. Germline loops: CDR1 KGHDR, CDR2 SFDVKD. After removal of 5 bases from V and 5 bases from J, the junction contained 2 bases not matched to a gene. The CDR3 has 15 residues. Written as DNA, the CDR3 is TGTGCCACCAGTGCCGGACTAGCGGGGGACAATGAGCAGTTCTTC. It translates to CATSAGLAGDNEQFF.

The chain carries TRBV4-1 and TRBJ2-3; D is undetermined. CDR1 MGHRA and CDR2 YSYEKL come from the germline V gene. The germline V and J ends were trimmed by 4 bases and 2 bases, with 7 bases remaining between them. This CDR3 comprises 13 residues. CDR3 DNA: TGCGCCAGCAGCCGAGAGCTCACAGATACGCAGTATTTT. Translation gives CASSRELTDTQYF.

Concerning this clone itself: Sequence at one end of the junction differs from germline and may be a read error. The rearrangement joins TRBV12-3 or TRBV12-4 to TRBJ2-4, with a possible D match to TRBD1 (6 bases). The CDR3 is 13 amino acids. CDR3 in amino acids: CASSSGTWNIQCF. The CDR3 DNA reads as TGTGCCAGCAGTTCCGGGACATGGAACATTCAGTGCTTC.

This chain links TRBV6-2 or TRBV6-3 with TRBJ1-1, with 9 bases aligning to TRBD1. The CDR3 totals 14 residues. CDR1 and CDR2 (germline): MNHEY, SVGEGT. V was pared by 5 bases and J by 5 bases, with 6 bases of the junction left unmatched. The CDR3 DNA reads as TGTGCCAGCAGTGACAGGGGGGTTCGGACTGAAGCTTTCTTT. Protein sequence: CASSDRGVRTEAFF.

The V gene is TRBV6-5, the J gene TRBJ1-5; 7 positions agree with TRBD1. The CDR3 sequence is 15 residues long. From germline, CDR1 is MNHEY and CDR2 SVGAGI. J gave up 1 base and V 6 bases, and 6 bases lay outside the gene matches. The CDR3 is CASRQGPISNQPQHF. The CDR3 DNA reads TGTGCCAGCAGACAGGGGCCCATCAGCAATCAGCCCCAGCATTTT.

The rearrangement joins TRBV6-4 to TRBJ1-4; D gene uncertain. Trimming pared 5 bases from V and 2 bases from J, leaving 6 bases between. Germline V gives CDR1 MRHNA, CDR2 SNTAGT. This CDR3 contains 13 residues. The CDR3, as DNA: TGTGCCAGCAGTCGCAGTACTAATGAAAAACTGTTTTTT. Translating gives CASSRSTNEKLFF.

This chain links TRBV7-9 with TRBJ2-1; D gene uncertain. Trimming took off 2 bases at V and 8 bases at J, with 13 bases between the two ends. The CDR3 loop spans 14 amino acids. CDR1 SEHNR and CDR2 FQNEAQ come from the germline V gene (reference sequence). Here the CDR3 DNA reads TGTGCCAGCAGCTTAAGTCTGCACTCCGATGAGCAGTTCTTC. Protein: CASSLSLHSDEQFF.

This rearrangement joins TRBV6-5 to TRBJ2-2; possibly TRBD1 for D (6 bases). From germline, CDR1 is MNHEY and CDR2 SVGAGI. The V end was cut by 2 bases, the J end by 4 bases, with 14 bases between. The CDR3 extends over 16 amino acids. The DNA for the CDR3 is TGTGCCAGCAGTTACGGTGCACAGGGTGGCACCGGGGAGCTGTTTTTT. Amino acids: CASSYGAQGGTGELFF.

The chain combines TRBV5-8 with TRBJ2-3, with a tentative D call TRBD2 (5 bases). This CDR3 contains 15 residues. Germline V CDR1 and CDR2: SGHTS, YDEGEE. Trimming took 1 base from V and 4 from J, leaving 13 bases between them. The CDR3 spells CASSLWSPLADTQYF. The DNA for the CDR3 is TGTGCCAGCAGCTTGTGGTCCCCACTAGCAGATACGCAGTATTTT.

This sequence joins TRBV5-1 and TRBJ2-6; the D is unclear. The V and J ends lost 3 bases and 1 base respectively, with 14 bases between them. This CDR3 comprises 17 residues. The germline V gene encodes CDR1 SGHRS and CDR2 YFSETQ. In nucleotides, the CDR3 is TGCGCCAGCAGCTCCACAGCCCTCATTTCTGGGGCCAACGTCCTGACTTTC. This encodes CASSSTALISGANVLTF. Combining the CDR3 with reference TRBV5-1 and TRBJ2-6 gives the whole variable domain KAGVTQTPRYLIKTRGQQVTLSCSPISGHRSVSWYQQTPGQGLQFLFEYFSETQRNKGNFPGRFSGRQFSNSRSEMNVSTLELGDSALYLCASSSTALISGANVLTFGAGSRLTVL.

V gene TRBV27 combines with J gene TRBJ2-5; 11 bases agree with TRBD2. V gave up 6 bases and J gave up 5 bases; unmatched junction bases: 8. The germline V gene encodes CDR1 MNHEY and CDR2 SMNVEV (reference sequence). This CDR3 is built from 15 residues. DNA of the CDR3: TGTGCCAGCAGCCCTCTAGCGGGGGGCCGGGAGACCCAGTACTTC. Translating it yields CASSPLAGGRETQYF.

V is TRBV10-2 and J is TRBJ2-3; TRBD1 matches at 9 bases. The ends lost 5 bases at V and 1 base at J; junction bases unmatched: 1. The CDR3 totals 14 residues. Per the germline V gene, CDR1 is WSHSY and CDR2 is SAAADI. The CDR3 sequence is CASSRDRGTDTQYF. The CDR3, as DNA: TGCGCCAGCAGTCGGGACAGGGGCACAGATACGCAGTATTTT.

This CDR3 is CASALAGAGEAQYF. The CDR3 region has the DNA TGTGCCTCAGCTCTAGCGGGGGCCGGGGAGGCGCAGTATTTT. The rearrangement uses TRBV28 and TRBJ2-3; 10 bases are shared with TRBD2. With V trimmed by 11 bases and J by 10 bases, 15 bases remained unmatched. From germline, CDR1 is MDHEN and CDR2 SYDVKM. The CDR3 contains 14 residues.

The V call is TRBV7-9, the J call TRBJ1-3; 9 bases align to TRBD1. Germline trimming cut 7 bases from V and 1 base from J; bases unmatched to any gene: 5. Germline CDR1 SEHNR, CDR2 FQNEAQ (reference sequence). The CDR3 has 15 residues. CDR3 sequence reads: CASITGGESGNTIYF. The CDR3 nucleotides are TGTGCCAGCATAACAGGGGGCGAATCTGGAAACACCATATATTTT.

V and J are TRBV19 and TRBJ2-7; 8 nucleotides line up with TRBD1. Trimming at V came to 0 bases and at J to 3 bases, leaving 4 bases not matched to a gene. CDR1 and CDR2 from the germline V gene are LNHDA and SQIVND (reference sequence). The CDR3 length is 15 residues. As DNA, the CDR3 is TGTGCCAGTAGTATAGACGGGACAGGTAACTACGAGCAGTACTTC. Amino acid sequence: CASSIDGTGNYEQYF.